This is a list of T cell receptor beta chains from one sample in a study of human T cells and chemical hapten exposure. Each CDR3 protein gets one entry after TCRdb re-called the RACE reads with MiXCR. The table lists about 120,000 distinct CDR3 sequences, roughly 15% of them singletons. The sample was whole blood, taken in connection with sensitization to the hapten diphenylcyclopropenone (DPC). The receptors were gathered from a man between 18 and 29 years old with alopecia areata. Some clones in this sample may be carry-over from other donors' samples. Both conserved end residues are part of each CDR3. D genes are given only for firm matches. A row's size may be missing; if present it is once, few, many or a size class.

clone size | J gene | D gene | V gene | CDR3 DNA | CDR3 protein
many | TRBJ2-5 | . | TRBV7-9 | TGTGCCAGCAGCTTATCCAGTCGGGATCAAGAGACCCAGTACTTC | CASSLSSRDQETQYF
. | TRBJ2-5 | TRBD1 | TRBV5-1 | TGCGCCAGCAGCTACCCCGGGACAGGGGTGGAAGAGACCCAGTACTTC | CASSYPGTGVEETQYF
. | TRBJ2-6 | . | TRBV11-2 | TGTGCCAGCAGCTTAGTCTACACTGGGGCCAACGTCCTGACTTTC | CASSLVYTGANVLTF
few | TRBJ2-3 | . | TRBV20-1 | TGCAGTGTTCCCGGCCTGACACTTTCGCAGTATTTT | CSVPGLTLSQYF
. | TRBJ1-1 | TRBD1 | TRBV7-9 | TGTGCCAGCAGTCAGGGGGTGGAGAACACTGAAGCTTTCTTT | CASSQGVENTEAFF
few | TRBJ1-1 | . | TRBV7-3 | TGTGCCAGCAGTGGGGCCGGCACGGAGAACACTGAAGCTTTCTTT | CASSGAGTENTEAFF
many | TRBJ1-2 | TRBD1 | TRBV7-9 | TGTGCCAGCAGCTGGGACAGGGCCTATGGCTACACCTTC | CASSWDRAYGYTF
many | TRBJ1-1 | . | TRBV7-2 | TGTGCCAGCTGCCGGGGCTGGGGGAACACTGAAGCTTTCTTT | CASCRGWGNTEAFF
. | TRBJ2-7 | TRBD1 | TRBV28 | TGTGCCAGCAGCACCCTCCGGGACAGGGGGCGCGAGCAGTACTTC | CASSTLRDRGREQYF
few | TRBJ2-1 | . | TRBV10-3 | TGTGCCATCAGTGAAGTGAATGAGCAGTTCTTC | CAISEVNEQFF
. | TRBJ2-1 | . | TRBV12-3/TRBV12-4 | TGTGCCAGCAGTCTCCCTTTTGCCCAGCAGTTCTTC | CASSLPFAQQFF
many | TRBJ2-3 | . | TRBV7-3 | TGTGCCAGCAGCCTTGACAGAGATACGCAGTATTTT | CASSLDRDTQYF
. | TRBJ1-2 | TRBD1 | TRBV28 | TGTGCCAGCAGAGCCGGGACAGGGGACGGCTACACCTTC | CASRAGTGDGYTF
few | TRBJ2-5 | . | TRBV3-1 | TGTGCCAGCAGCCAAGATAGCGGACGGGAGACCCAGTACTTC | CASSQDSGRETQYF
. | TRBJ2-7 | . | TRBV29-1 | TGCAGCGTTGAGGCCAGCCCCTACGAGCAGTACTTC | CSVEASPYEQYF
few | TRBJ2-6 | TRBD2 | TRBV11-2 | TGTGCCAGCAGCCCCTTCCCGGGGGGGGCCGCGTATCGAGCCAACGTCCTGACTTTC | CASSPFPGGAAYRANVLTF
. | TRBJ1-4 | TRBD1 | TRBV29-1 | TGCAGCGCAGCGACAGGGGGCAGTGCTTATGAAAAACTGTTTTTT | CSAATGGSAYEKLFF
many | TRBJ1-1 | . | TRBV7-8 | TGTGCCAGCACCTCATTCGGGGGGGTGAACACTGAAGCTTTCTTT | CASTSFGGVNTEAFF
few | TRBJ1-2 | TRBD1 | TRBV12-3/TRBV12-4 | TGTGCCAGCAGTTTCGTGACAGGGACCTATGGCTACACCTTC | CASSFVTGTYGYTF
. | TRBJ2-2 | TRBD1 | TRBV20-1 | TGCAGTGCTAGACGCTCGGGACAGGGGAACACCGGGGAGCTGTTTTTT | CSARRSGQGNTGELFF
many | TRBJ1-1 | . | TRBV29-1 | TGCAGCGTTGAAGAGGTGAACACTGAAGCTTTCTTT | CSVEEVNTEAFF
. | TRBJ2-1 | . | TRBV5-1 | TGCGCCAGCAGCATAGGACAGTTCAATGAGCAGTTCTTC | CASSIGQFNEQFF
once | TRBJ2-2 | . | TRBV10-3 | TGTGCCATCAACGGCCTGAACACCGGGGGGCTGTTTTTT | CAINGLNTGGLFF
. | TRBJ2-7 | TRBD1 | TRBV20-1 | TGCAGTGCTAGAGACCGGTTGCGGGACAGGAGGTACGAGCAGTACTTC | CSARDRLRDRRYEQYF
many | TRBJ2-1 | . | TRBV20-1 | TGCAGTGCTAGATCGACCGTGGGACCCTTGGAAGGGAATGAGCAGTTCTTC | CSARSTVGPLEGNEQFF
. | TRBJ1-2 | . | TRBV27 | TGTGCCAGCAGCCGGACAGCGAGTAACTATGGCTACACCTTC | CASSRTASNYGYTF
. | TRBJ2-2 | . | TRBV3-1 | TGTGCCAGCAGCCAAATACGGGGGCTGAACACCGGGGAGCTGTTTTTT | CASSQIRGLNTGELFF
. | TRBJ1-5 | . | TRBV3-1 | TGTGCCAGCAGCCAAGATGGTGGCTACAATCAGCCCCAGCATTTT | CASSQDGGYNQPQHF
few | TRBJ1-5 | TRBD1 | TRBV3-1 | TGTGCCAGCAGCCCCCGGGACAGGGTTTGGGCCCAGCATTTC | CASSPRDRVWAQHF
. | TRBJ2-3 | TRBD2 | TRBV20-1 | TGCAGTGCATTACCGGGACTAGCGGCCTGGAGCACAGATACGCAGTATTTT | CSALPGLAAWSTDTQYF
. | TRBJ1-2 | . | TRBV27 | TGTGCCAGCAGTTTTTCAGGGAACTATGGCTACACCTTC | CASSFSGNYGYTF
. | TRBJ2-3 | TRBD2 | TRBV4-3 | TGCGCCAGCAGCCAAGATTCGGGGGGACTCACAGATACGCAGTATTTT | CASSQDSGGLTDTQYF
. | TRBJ1-3 | TRBD1 | TRBV12-3/TRBV12-4 | TGTGCCAGCAGACCTGGGACAGGTGCTGGAAACACCATATATTTT | CASRPGTGAGNTIYF
. | TRBJ2-1 | . | TRBV12-3/TRBV12-4 | TGTGCCAGCAGTTTAACCCGGGGGTACAATGAGCAGTTCTTC | CASSLTRGYNEQFF
few | TRBJ2-1 | TRBD2 | TRBV4-3 | TGCGCCAGCAGCCAAGTTTGGCTAGCGGTTAATGAGCAGTTCTTC | CASSQVWLAVNEQFF
few | TRBJ1-6 | TRBD1 | TRBV7-2 | TGTGCCAGCAGCCGCGTTACGGGACAGGGAGGACTATTGGTGCCCCTCCACTTT | CASSRVTGQGGLLVPLHF
few | TRBJ1-5 | . | TRBV6-2/TRBV6-3 | TGTGCCAGCAGTTACGACAGCAATCAGCCCCAGCATTTT | CASSYDSNQPQHF
few | TRBJ2-3 | . | TRBV15 | TGTGCCACCAGCGGGGACCCGAGAGATACGCAGTATTTT | CATSGDPRDTQYF
few | TRBJ2-3 | . | TRBV10-2 | TGCGCCAGCAGTGAGACTGGCGCTCGCTCAGATACGCAGTATTTT | CASSETGARSDTQYF
. | TRBJ1-5 | . | TRBV27 | TGTGCCAGCAGTTTTCGGGGAGGCAATCAGCCCCAGCATTTT | CASSFRGGNQPQHF
few | TRBJ2-3 | . | TRBV7-9 | TGTGCCAGCAGCCACACAGTGTGGGCCAGAGAGTTTAGCACAGATACGCAGTATTTT | CASSHTVWAREFSTDTQYF
. | TRBJ1-1 | . | TRBV5-1 | TGCGCCAGCAGCGTGGGGGACGGAGTGAACACTGAAGCTTTCTTT | CASSVGDGVNTEAFF